Given below is one TCR beta chain in context. Antigen specificity is unknown. These data come from a study of cytomegalovirus exposure and HLA in healthy donors. Study-wide results and caveats: The authors considered a cluster of highly shared sequence variants likely to be a sequencing artifact. The study recorded 150 to 200 TCR beta chains that were cytomegalovirus-associated. In an earlier analysis, in some 500 donors, most V segments appeared productive either ~87% or ~30% of the time.

The J segment lost 7 bases and the V segment lost 0 bases, leaving 6 bases of the junction unmatched. The CDR3 length is 15 residues. The germline V gene encodes CDR1 SGHKS and CDR2 YYEKEE (reference sequence). Primers included in the PCR were 60 Vbeta and 13 Jbeta primers. Data came from immunoSEQ multiplex PCR; TCRdb stores just in-frame clones and leaves some out. The sample yields about 160,000 clones, almost 80% seen once. The sample was PBMCs. The receptor was isolated from a young man in good health and CMV-seropositive. The V gene is TRBV5-5, the J gene TRBJ1-4; 7 nucleotides align to TRBD1. The CDR3 is CASSLGGTVSEKLFF. The CDR3 coding sequence is TGTGCCAGCAGCTTGGGCGGGACAGTGAGTGAAAAACTGTTTTTT.